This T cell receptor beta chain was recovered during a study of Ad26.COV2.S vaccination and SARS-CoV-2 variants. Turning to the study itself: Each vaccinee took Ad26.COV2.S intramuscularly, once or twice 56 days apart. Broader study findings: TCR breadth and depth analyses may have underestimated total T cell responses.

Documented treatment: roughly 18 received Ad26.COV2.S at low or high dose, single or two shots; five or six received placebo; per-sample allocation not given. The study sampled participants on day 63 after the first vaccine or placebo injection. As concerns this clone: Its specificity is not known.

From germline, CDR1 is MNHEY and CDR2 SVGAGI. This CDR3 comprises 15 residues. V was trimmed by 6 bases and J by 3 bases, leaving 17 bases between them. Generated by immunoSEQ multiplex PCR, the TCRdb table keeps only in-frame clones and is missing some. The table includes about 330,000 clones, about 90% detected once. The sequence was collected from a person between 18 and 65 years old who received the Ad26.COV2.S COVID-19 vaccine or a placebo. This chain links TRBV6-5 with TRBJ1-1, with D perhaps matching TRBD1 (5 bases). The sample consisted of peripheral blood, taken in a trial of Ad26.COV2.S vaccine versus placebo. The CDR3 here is CASSYKQVLYTEAFF. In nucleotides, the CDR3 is TGTGCCAGCAGCTATAAACAGGTTTTATACACTGAAGCTTTCTTT.